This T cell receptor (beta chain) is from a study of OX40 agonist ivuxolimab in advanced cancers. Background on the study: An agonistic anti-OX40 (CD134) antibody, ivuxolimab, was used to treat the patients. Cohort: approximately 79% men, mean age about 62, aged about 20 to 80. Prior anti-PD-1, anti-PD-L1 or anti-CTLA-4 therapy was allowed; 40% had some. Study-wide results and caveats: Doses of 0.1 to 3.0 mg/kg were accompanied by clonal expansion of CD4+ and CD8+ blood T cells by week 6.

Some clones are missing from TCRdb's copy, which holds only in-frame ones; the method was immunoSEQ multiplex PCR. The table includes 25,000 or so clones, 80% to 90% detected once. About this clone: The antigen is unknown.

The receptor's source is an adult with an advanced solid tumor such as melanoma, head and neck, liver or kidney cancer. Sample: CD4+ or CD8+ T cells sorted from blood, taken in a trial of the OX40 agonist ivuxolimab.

The CDR3 region has the DNA TGTGCCAGCAGCTTAAACTATGGGTTCAACCTCTACGAGCAGTACTTC. Its translation: CASSLNYGFNLYEQYF. The chain carries TRBV7-2 and TRBJ2-7, with D unresolved. Trimming pared 2 bases from V and 3 bases from J, leaving 17 bases between. Germline CDR1 is SGHTA and CDR2 is FQGNSA. The CDR3 extends over 16 amino acids.